A single sample gave rise to the 2 T cell receptor beta chains below, sequenced in a study of cytomegalovirus exposure and HLA in healthy donors. The repertoire was sequenced with immunoSEQ multiplex PCR; TCRdb's copy has only in-frame clones and lacks some. The profile covers about 58,000 clones, with more than 75% appearing a single time and roughly 1% taken by the ten largest. Sequencing was carried out using PBMCs. These receptors were taken from a young man in good health and CMV-seronegative.

V usage is TRBV6-5 and J usage is TRBJ2-7; TRBD1 aligns across 8 bases. This CDR3 is built from 16 residues. J lost 0 bases, V lost 0 bases, and 4 bases had no gene match. Germline CDR1 is MNHEY and CDR2 is SVGAGI. In nucleotides, the CDR3 is TGTGCCAGCAGTTACTCGAGGACAGGGAGCTCCTACGAGCAGTACTTC. Translating gives CASSYSRTGSSYEQYF.

This chain links TRBV28 with TRBJ2-5; 7 bases line up with TRBD1. Germline loops: CDR1 MDHEN, CDR2 SYDVKM. The length of the CDR3 is 16 residues. Germline trimming cut 3 bases from V and 1 base from J; bases unmatched to any gene: 8. This CDR3 reads CASSLAGTASQETQYF. In DNA, the CDR3 is TGTGCCAGCAGTTTGGCTGGGACAGCCTCCCAAGAGACCCAGTACTTC.